Below, 31 T cell receptor beta chains from the same sample are listed, as sequenced in a study of blood T cell repertoires in COVID-19. Clones were read by immunoSEQ multiplex PCR, and TCRdb kept only the in-frame ones, dropping some. Found here are 150,000 to 190,000 clones, 75% to 85% of them singletons; the top ten hold around 9.8%. Sequencing was performed on peripheral blood. Source of these receptors: a woman aged 50 to 65 with acute or convalescent COVID-19.

The J gene is TRBJ1-4, the V gene TRBV5-1, with TRBD1 matching over 9 bases. From germline, CDR1 is SGHRS and CDR2 YFSETQ. The V segment lost 2 bases and the J segment 2 bases; nucleotides outside the gene matches: 4. The CDR3 totals 16 residues. CDR3 residues: CASSFGTGLTNEKLFF. CDR3 coding DNA: TGCGCCAGCAGCTTTGGGACAGGGCTGACTAATGAAAAACTGTTTTTT.

The chain combines TRBV6-5 with TRBJ1-1; perhaps TRBD1 as D (5 bases). CDR3 length: 14 amino acids. The germline V gene has CDR1 MNHEY and CDR2 SVGAGI. V lost 8 bases to trimming and J lost 1 base, with 14 bases between them. CDR3 nucleotide sequence: TGTGCCAGCCAAGGGGCAGGGAAGAACACTGAAGCTTTCTTT. Translated, it gives CASQGAGKNTEAFF.

The chain uses TRBV11-2 and TRBJ2-7; D gene unclear. The CDR3 has 15 residues. V was clipped by 0 bases and J by 2 bases, with 11 bases between them. Per germline, CDR1 SGHAT and CDR2 FQNNGV. CDR3 region: CASSLDQSRPYEQYF. The CDR3 region has the DNA TGTGCCAGCAGCTTAGATCAAAGCAGGCCCTACGAGCAGTACTTC.

The chain employs TRBV27 and TRBJ2-7; possibly TRBD1 for D (6 bases). This CDR3 contains 15 residues. Deletions cut 0 bases from V and 2 bases from J, with 11 bases between. CDR1 is MNHEY, CDR2 SMNVEV, per germline (reference sequence). The CDR3 is CASSLSRQGTYEQYF. CDR3 sequence (DNA): TGTGCCAGCAGTTTATCGAGGCAGGGGACCTACGAGCAGTACTTC.

The J gene is TRBJ1-6, the V gene TRBV7-3; D is ambiguous. V dropped 0 bases and J dropped 6 bases, with 6 bases sitting between them. The CDR3 is 14 amino acids. Germline V lookup: CDR1 SGHTA, CDR2 FQGTGA. CDR3 bases: TGTGCCAGCAGCTTAACAGGGAGTAATTCACCCCTCCACTTT. It codes for CASSLTGSNSPLHF.

This chain uses TRBV7-9 with TRBJ2-3; 9 nucleotides line up with TRBD2. The CDR3 totals 14 residues. The V gene end was trimmed by 4 bases and the J gene end by 2 bases; junction bases not matched to a gene: 1. The germline CDR1 and CDR2 sequences are SEHNR and FQNEAQ (reference sequence). Written as DNA, the CDR3 is TGTGCCAGCAGCTCTAGCGGGGCCACAGATACGCAGTATTTT. It is translated as CASSSSGATDTQYF.

The J gene is TRBJ2-5, the V gene TRBV5-1; TRBD2 might be the D (5 bases). CDR1 SGHRS and CDR2 YFSETQ come from the germline V gene. This CDR3 is 14 amino acids long. V gave up 0 bases and J gave up 4 bases, with 10 bases separating them. The CDR3 nucleotides are TGCGCCAGCAGCTTGGACATCCGGGGAGAGACCCAGTACTTC. Translation gives CASSLDIRGETQYF.

The chain is built from TRBV4-2 and TRBJ1-1; no reliable D call. The CDR3 covers 16 residues. Germline V lookup: CDR1 LGHNA, CDR2 YNFKEQ. Trimming stripped 0 bases from V and 5 bases from J, with 16 bases between. The CDR3 reads CASSQDRAGRGTEAFF. In nucleotides, the CDR3 is TGTGCCAGCAGCCAAGATCGGGCAGGCCGAGGGACTGAAGCTTTCTTT.

The chain recombines TRBV9 with TRBJ2-4; 8 nucleotides match TRBD2. CDR1 is SGDLS and CDR2 is YYNGEE in the germline V gene. V was clipped by 6 bases and J by 0 bases; unmatched bases: 14. CDR3 length: 18 amino acids. The CDR3 DNA sequence: TGTGCCAGCACCATATTTAAGCGGGGGAGACTAGCCAAAAACATTCAGTACTTC. Translation: CASTIFKRGRLAKNIQYF.

This chain connects TRBV21-1 to TRBJ1-2; the D call TRBD1 from the table was never checked on the DNA. TRBV21-1 is a recognized pseudogene. The CDR3 spans 18 residues. This chain's CDR3 is CASSRPGQETYGPYGYTF. The CDR3 nucleotides read TGTGCCAGCAGCCGACCTGGACAGGAGACGTATGGCCCCTATGGCTACACCTTC.

The chain is built from TRBV21-1 and TRBJ2-5; the DNA was not used to check the table's D call, TRBD2. TRBV21-1 counts as a pseudogene. This CDR3 comprises 17 residues. CDR3 in amino acids: CASSQDGGFRLLETQYF. As DNA, the CDR3 is TGTGCCAGCAGCCAGGACGGGGGGTTCCGGTTGTTGGAGACCCAGTACTTC.

The rearrangement uses TRBV2 and TRBJ1-2, with D unresolved. CDR1 is SNHLY and CDR2 is FYNNEI in the germline V gene. The germline V and J ends were trimmed by 8 bases and 2 bases, with 15 bases remaining between them. The CDR3 length is 14 residues. The CDR3 bases are TGTGCCAGCTTCGTGAGACTGCCCAACTATGGCTACACCTTC. Amino acids: CASFVRLPNYGYTF.

The chain combines TRBV19 with TRBJ1-5; 10 bases are shared with TRBD1. The V and J ends lost 1 base and 4 bases, in that order; junction bases with no gene match: 10. CDR1 and CDR2 from the germline V gene are LNHDA and SQIVND (reference sequence). The CDR3 contains 18 residues. DNA for the CDR3: TGTGCCAGTAGTATAGCCCGGGACAGGGGAGGAGGAAATCAGCCCCAGCATTTT. Amino acid sequence: CASSIARDRGGGNQPQHF. Complete variable domain (other parts from reference TRBV19 and TRBJ1-5): DGGITQSPKYLFRKEGQNVTLSCEQNLNHDAMYWYRQDPGQGLRLIYYSQIVNDFQKGDIAEGYSVSREKKESFPLTVTSAQKNPTAFYLCASSIARDRGGGNQPQHFGDGTRLSIL.

The chain carries TRBV9 and TRBJ2-5; 11 bases map to TRBD2. The CDR3 length is 15 residues. Germline V gene data show CDR1 as SGDLS and CDR2 as YYNGEE. Germline trimming cut 2 bases from V and 5 bases from J; bases unmatched to any gene: 5. The CDR3 DNA follows: TGTGCCAGCAGCGTTAATAGCGGGGGGGCGGAGACCCAGTACTTC. It encodes CASSVNSGGAETQYF.

The chain couples TRBV19 to TRBJ2-1; the match to TRBD2 covers 12 bases. The CDR3 spans 14 residues. The V and J ends lost 4 bases and 10 bases, in that order; junction bases with no gene match: 5. CDR1 LNHDA and CDR2 SQIVND come from the germline V gene (reference sequence). DNA for the CDR3: TGTGCCAGTAGTACTAGCGGGGGGGCACGGGAGCAGTTCTTC. This sequence encodes CASSTSGGAREQFF.

This clone was recorded only once. As DNA, the CDR3 is TGTGCCAGCTCACCATCCCGACTAGCGGGAGCTTACGGGGAGCAGTACTTC. This gives the protein CASSPSRLAGAYGEQYF. The V call is TRBV18, the J call TRBJ2-7; 12 nucleotides line up with TRBD2. V shed 2 bases and J 7 bases; nucleotides not matched to a gene: 12. The CDR3 sequence is 17 residues long. Germline V gene lookup returns CDR1 KGHSH and CDR2 LQKENI. Full variable domain (outside the CDR3, taken from reference TRBV18 and TRBJ2-7): NAGVMQNPRHLVRRRGQEARLRCSPMKGHSHVYWYRQLPEEGLKFMVYLQKENIIDESGMPKERFSAEFPKEGPSILRIQQVVRGDSAAYFCASSPSRLAGAYGEQYFGPGTRLTVT.

This chain links TRBV2 with TRBJ1-5, with D perhaps matching TRBD1 (5 bases). The ends were cut back, 4 bases at V and 2 bases at J, with 12 bases in the middle. This CDR3 spans 15 amino acids. Looked up from germline, CDR1 is SNHLY and CDR2 is FYNNEI. The CDR3 region has the DNA TGTGCCAGCAGTGGGGGCAGCATAGGCAATCAGCCCCAGCATTTT. It yields the protein CASSGGSIGNQPQHF. The full variable domain, rest sourced from reference TRBV2 and TRBJ1-5, is EPEVTQTPSHQVTQMGQEVILRCVPISNHLYFYWYRQILGQKVEFLVSFYNNEISEKSEIFDDQFSVERPDGSNFTLKIRSTKLEDSAMYFCASSGGSIGNQPQHFGDGTRLSIL.

This clone has a handful of counts. The genes are TRBV12-3 or TRBV12-4 and TRBJ1-4; D unresolved. This CDR3 is 13 amino acids long. V dropped 6 bases and J dropped 10 bases, with 15 bases sitting between them. CDR3 nucleotide sequence: TGTGCCAGCAGACGCGGACTCCAAGGAAAACTGTTTTTT. Translating it yields CASRRGLQGKLFF.

The genes are TRBV28 and TRBJ1-3; 7 bases agree with TRBD1. The CDR3 covers 16 residues. Germline loops: CDR1 MDHEN, CDR2 SYDVKM. Germline trimming cut 2 bases from V and 3 bases from J; bases unmatched to any gene: 7. CDR3 sequence reads: CASSLGTGDFGNTIYF. CDR3 nucleotides: TGTGCCAGCAGTTTAGGTACAGGGGATTTTGGAAACACCATATATTTT.

V usage is TRBV28 and J usage is TRBJ2-1, with D possibly being TRBD2 (5 bases). Deletions cut 2 bases from V and 9 bases from J, with 17 bases between. The CDR3 contains 15 residues. From germline, CDR1 is MDHEN and CDR2 SYDVKM. CDR3 in DNA: TGTGCCAGCAGTTTAACGGGGTGGAGAGGGAGTGAGCAGTTCTTC. Amino acid sequence: CASSLTGWRGSEQFF.

This clone has only one observation. The chain uses TRBV27 and TRBJ2-3; D possibly corresponds to TRBD2 (5 bases). In germline, CDR1 is MNHEY, CDR2 SMNVEV (reference sequence). Trimming cost V 5 bases and J 8 bases, with 14 bases left between them. The CDR3 totals 13 residues. As DNA, the CDR3 is TGTGCCAGCAGTAGGAATGGCGGGTTTACGCAGTATTTT. Amino acids: CASSRNGGFTQYF.

About this clone itself: At the DNA level, this CDR3 is encoded by other sequences in the same sample as well. The rearrangement uses TRBV18 and TRBJ1-6, with TRBD1 matching 7 bases. The CDR3 has 14 amino acids. Germline CDR1 KGHSH, CDR2 LQKENI. V shed 3 bases, J shed 4 bases, and the junction held 0 bases outside the gene matches. This CDR3 reads CASSPGQYNSPLHF. The DNA of the CDR3 is TGTGCCAGCTCACCGGGACAGTATAATTCACCCCTCCACTTT. The full variable domain, with the rest looked up from reference TRBV18 and TRBJ1-6, is NAGVMQNPRHLVRRRGQEARLRCSPMKGHSHVYWYRQLPEEGLKFMVYLQKENIIDESGMPKERFSAEFPKEGPSILRIQQVVRGDSAAYFCASSPGQYNSPLHFGNGTRLTVT.

The chain combines TRBV4-3 with TRBJ2-5, with D tentatively TRBD1 (6 bases). V lost 1 base and J lost 11, with 14 bases in between. The CDR3 extends over 13 amino acids. Germline values: CDR1 LGHNA, CDR2 YSLEER. The CDR3 nucleotides read TGCGCCAGCAGCCAAGTGGTGGGGGCAAGTCAGTACTTC. Protein product: CASSQVVGASQYF.

The V call is TRBV9, the J call TRBJ1-5; D uncertain. V lost 1 base to trimming and J lost 0 bases, with 23 bases between them. This CDR3 contains 20 residues. Germline assignment: CDR1 SGDLS and CDR2 YYNGEE. Here the CDR3 DNA reads TGTGCCAGCAGCGTACGGAGGGCTTCCGCGTACCTTTATAGCAATCAGCCCCAGCATTTT. It encodes CASSVRRASAYLYSNQPQHF.

The V and J genes are TRBV7-9 and TRBJ2-7, with TRBD2 matching over 10 bases. Germline values: CDR1 SEHNR, CDR2 FQNEAQ (reference sequence). This CDR3 region has 14 residues. With 5 bases clipped from V and 3 bases from J, the junction kept 4 bases outside the gene matches. CDR3 nucleotides: TGTGCCAGCAGCCCCCGGACTAGCGGCTACGAGCAGTACTTC. Its protein product is CASSPRTSGYEQYF.

The chain has TRBV18 and TRBJ1-2; the D gene is possibly TRBD1 (5 bases). This CDR3 contains 16 residues. CDR1 is KGHSH and CDR2 is LQKENI in the germline V gene. The V gene lost 5 bases and the J gene lost 2 bases, with 18 bases spanning the gap. The CDR3 DNA sequence: TGTGCCAGCTCATCCACGCCACAGGAGATCAACTATGGCTACACCTTC. It codes for CASSSTPQEINYGYTF.

The V and J genes are TRBV5-1 and TRBJ2-7; D unclear. Trimming took 5 bases from V and 3 from J, leaving 18 bases between them. Germline lookup yields CDR1 SGHRS and CDR2 YFSETQ. The CDR3 is made up of 15 amino acids. DNA for the CDR3: TGCGCCAGCAGTTTCGGGTCCAGCGCCATCTACGAGCAGTACTTC. Amino acid sequence: CASSFGSSAIYEQYF.

V is TRBV5-1 and J is TRBJ2-1, with 9 positions matching TRBD2. The J segment lost 9 bases and the V segment lost 4 bases, leaving 5 bases of the junction unmatched. In germline, CDR1 is SGHRS, CDR2 YFSETQ. The CDR3 spans 13 residues. The CDR3 DNA reads as TGCGCCAGCAGCGCGGGGGGGCATAGTGAGCAGTTCTTC. The encoded protein is CASSAGGHSEQFF.

The chain is built from TRBV7-6 and TRBJ2-7, with 8 bases that match TRBD1. Germline V gene data show CDR1 as SGHVS and CDR2 as FNYEAQ. Losses at the gene ends were 5 bases for V and 1 base for J; bases not matched to a gene: 10. The CDR3 has 16 residues. The CDR3 loop is CASSPISGTGSYEQYF. In DNA, the CDR3 is TGTGCCAGCAGCCCCATCTCGGGGACAGGTTCCTACGAGCAGTACTTC.

This chain uses TRBV28 with TRBJ2-7; the D gene is possibly TRBD1 (6 bases). The CDR3 consists of 14 residues. V was pared by 4 bases and J by 1 base, with 11 bases between. Germline V gene data show CDR1 as MDHEN and CDR2 as SYDVKM. CDR3 loop: CASSSGTFSYEQYF. For the CDR3, the DNA is TGTGCCAGCAGTTCCGGGACATTTTCCTACGAGCAGTACTTC.

The gene calls are TRBV5-1 and TRBJ2-3; 9 positions match TRBD2. CDR1 and CDR2 from the germline V gene are SGHRS and YFSETQ. The CDR3 loop spans 16 amino acids. The V and J ends lost 4 bases and 5 bases, in that order; junction bases with no gene match: 11. DNA for the CDR3: TGCGCCAGCAGCGCCGGGACTAGCCTAATAGGAGATACGCAGTATTTT. This encodes CASSAGTSLIGDTQYF.